This record concerns one T cell receptor (beta chain) sequence. This clonotype was seen only a few times. The antigen it recognizes is unknown. The input lacks base qualities; no much larger clone sits a single base away. This entry belongs to a study of blood T cells in healthy people across ages (dated by TCRdb to 2015 to 2017). Turning to the overall study: In model experiments, template switching captured roughly one uniquely barcoded TCR beta cDNA molecule for every two T cells. Using the same blood draw, the study looked at two additional independent replicas of 1 million unique cDNA reads for two donors, one aged 18 to 30 and the other aged 80 or older. To avoid experimental bias, donors of different ages were spread randomly across the sequencing lanes. The donors were divided into four age groups: young (average about 15 years), middle-aged (approximately 39), aged (about 60) and long-lived (about 84). The study measured age-related changes in TCR beta repertoire diversity using deep sequencing normalized with unique cDNA molecular identifiers. Study-wide findings and limitations: The percentage of naive T cells measured by flow cytometry correlated strongly with observed TCR beta diversity. Estimates of total diversity based on one million sequenced T cells were considered lower bounds and underestimates. Because the CMV infection status of the donors was unknown, age-related changes in expanded clonotypes may potentially have been confounded. Compared with the aged group, the long-lived group had more naive CD4+ T cells, fewer expanded clones and increased TCR diversity, a pattern suggesting age selection. Conclusive comparison of naive and antigen-experienced compartments was prevented by the profiling of bulk unsorted PBMCs. Observed TCR beta diversity per million T cells fell roughly linearly with age, and a significant reduction was already apparent by age approximately 41.

The receptor library was made with 5' RACE. The sequencer was an Illumina HiSeq 2500. A second PCR of about 7 to 12 cycles was run with a J-beta primer mix and a sample-barcoded 5' primer. A template-switch 5' adaptor carrying 12 random nucleotides introduced a unique molecular identifier onto each TCR beta cDNA molecule. At least 2.5 million CDR3-containing paired-end reads were obtained from each sample. First-strand cDNA synthesis was performed from all RNA using the Mint cDNA synthesis kit, with priming by a TRBC-specific oligonucleotide. After uracil-DNA glycosylase treatment, a first 18-cycle PCR used universal primers M1SS and BC2_uni_R on all cDNA. The authors processed their data as follows. Each sample was normalized by randomly selecting 1 million high-quality reads, each carrying a distinct molecular identifier. Reads with shared molecular identifiers were discarded instead of being binned into consensus sequences. MiTCR, set to a Q25 quality threshold and the strictest error-elimination algorithm, was used for CDR3 identification, clonotype clustering and error correction. A nonparametric unseen species model using Euler transformation provided a lower-bound estimate of total TCR beta diversity. In-frame beta chains were kept once TCRdb had trimmed the public reads at Q25 with fastp and called clones with MiXCR. Rows with a matching CDR3 protein are joined into one entry that keeps the most common DNA and genes. The V and J calls and clone size come from TCRdb's table, not from the authors' own analysis. Here the sample has about 1.5 million distinct CDR3 sequences; approximately 43% occur a single time. The ten largest make up around 4% of the sample.

The donors were 40 or so Caucasian individuals from Russia, aged roughly 6 to 100 years, who were systemically healthy. Each donor gave 9.5 to 10 milliliters of peripheral blood, drawn into EDTA-treated Vacutainer tubes. Ficoll-Paque density-gradient centrifugation was used to isolate PBMCs, with at least 7 million per sample. Trizol reagent was used to extract total RNA from PBMCs, with at least 5 micrograms per sample. Naive CD45RAhigh/CD27high T cell percentages were measured by flow cytometry on a PBMC aliquot from every donor. V is cut back by 0 bases and J by 3 bases, with 17 bases in the junction unmatched. Sequences SGDLS (CDR1) and YYNGEE (CDR2) are obtained from the germline V gene. Measured from the cysteine to the phenylalanine, the CDR3 is 20 residues long. Here the CDR3 DNA is all that survives: 60 bases in frame from base 1.

The origin of this receptor is a woman aged 18-30 years in good health. Material: blood. The chain is assembled from TRBV9 and TRBJ2-7, with TRBD2 matching 11 junction bases. The nucleotides read TGTGCCAGCAGCGTAGCCTCGACAGCCTTGACTAGCGGGACTATCTACGAGCAGTACTTC. The translation is CASSVASTALTSGTIYEQYF.